The 10 T cell receptor beta chains presented below share a single source sample, sequenced in a study of early T cells in non-severe SARS-CoV-2 infection. TCRdb recomputed calls from the 5' RACE reads with MiXCR, one row per CDR3 protein. There are tens of thousands of distinct CDR3 sequences in the sample; about 11% occur only once, and around 6.1% lies in the top ten. The sequenced sample consisted of whole blood. The receptors shown here come from an adult who was a healthcare worker with PCR-confirmed SARS-CoV-2 infection or an uninfected control (not recorded which).

This clonotype was detected ten times or more. The chain joins TRBV20-1 to TRBJ2-3; D is unresolved. Germline V gene sequence: CDR1 DFQATT, CDR2 SNEGSKA (reference sequence). The V end was cut by 6 bases, the J end by 4 bases, with 20 bases between. The CDR3 loop spans 15 amino acids. The CDR3 sequence: CSAQEPRIGADTQYF. The CDR3 DNA follows: TGCAGTGCGCAGGAACCAAGAATTGGTGCAGATACGCAGTATTTT.

This clonotype was recorded a few times. The chain links TRBV18 to TRBJ2-7; D not certain. The CDR3 runs to 11 residues. V gave up 6 bases and J gave up 3 bases, with 6 bases separating them. The V gene's germline CDR1 is KGHSH and CDR2 LQKENI. The CDR3 sequence is CASSPNYEQYF. CDR3 DNA sequence: TGTGCCAGCTCCCCAAACTACGAGCAGTACTTC.

V usage is TRBV20-1 and J usage is TRBJ2-2, with TRBD2 identical over 12 bases. The germline CDR1 and CDR2 sequences are DFQATT and SNEGSKA (reference sequence). The V segment lost 4 bases and the J segment 5 bases; nucleotides outside the gene matches: 8. The CDR3 has 16 amino acids. The CDR3 spells CSATTSGGNGTGELFF. In nucleotides, the CDR3 is TGCAGTGCTACGACTAGCGGGGGCAACGGTACCGGGGAGCTGTTTTTT.

This clonotype came up a few times. The J gene is TRBJ2-3, the V gene TRBV20-1, with 7 bases fitting TRBD2. Trimming took 3 bases from V and 5 from J; bases not matched to a gene: 11. From germline, CDR1 is DFQATT and CDR2 SNEGSKA (reference sequence). The CDR3 contains 15 residues. CDR3 in amino acids: CSASSIAGLVDTQYF. The CDR3, as DNA: TGCAGTGCTAGTTCGATAGCGGGTTTGGTAGATACGCAGTATTTT.

The chain is built from TRBV28 and TRBJ1-1; a weak D match, TRBD1 (5 bases). Germline-derived CDR1 and CDR2 are MDHEN and SYDVKM. The CDR3 runs 16 residues. Deletions cut 5 bases from V and 4 bases from J, with 20 bases between. Here the CDR3 reads CASSRFGTLMGTEAFF. Here the CDR3 DNA reads TGTGCCAGCAGTCGCTTCGGGACGCTCATGGGCACTGAAGCTTTCTTT.

By proportion, this clonotype is medium-sized. The chain joins TRBV2 to TRBJ2-3; 10 bases are a match to TRBD2. Losses at the gene ends were 5 bases for V and 6 bases for J; bases not matched to a gene: 8. Germline CDR1 reads SNHLY; CDR2 reads FYNNEI. The CDR3 consists of 15 residues. This CDR3 reads CASSYSGRRVDTQYF. The CDR3 DNA reads TGTGCCAGCAGTTATAGCGGGAGGAGGGTGGATACGCAGTATTTT.

This chain connects TRBV28 to TRBJ2-7; 9 positions match TRBD1. With 6 bases clipped from V and 2 bases from J, the junction kept 5 bases outside the gene matches. This CDR3 region has 14 residues. Germline lookup yields CDR1 MDHEN and CDR2 SYDVKM. CDR3 amino acids: CASRQRQGAYEQYF. In nucleotides, the CDR3 is TGTGCCAGCAGACAAAGACAGGGGGCCTACGAGCAGTACTTC.

In its sample, this clonotype was seen a few times. The V gene is TRBV10-1, the J gene TRBJ2-5; D possibly corresponds to TRBD2 (5 bases). Germline CDR1 and CDR2: WNHNN and SYGVQD (reference sequence). The V and J ends lost 5 bases and 2 bases respectively, with 12 bases between them. The length of the CDR3 is 14 residues. CDR3 in DNA: TGCGCCAGCAGTCTCGGACCGGGGCAAGAGACCCAGTACTTC. Its translation is CASSLGPGQETQYF.

This clonotype has a handful of counts. This rearrangement joins TRBV18 to TRBJ2-1; D call uncertain. The germline gives CDR1 KGHSH, CDR2 LQKENI. The CDR3 is 15 amino acids. V shed 2 bases and J shed 3 bases, with 11 bases lying between them. The CDR3 DNA follows: TGTGCCAGCTCACCAAAGGTTGAGCTCTACAATGAGCAGTTCTTC. It codes for CASSPKVELYNEQFF. Complete variable domain (other parts from reference TRBV18 and TRBJ2-1): NAGVMQNPRHLVRRRGQEARLRCSPMKGHSHVYWYRQLPEEGLKFMVYLQKENIIDESGMPKERFSAEFPKEGPSILRIQQVVRGDSAAYFCASSPKVELYNEQFFGPGTRLTVL.

This clonotype has a handful of counts. V usage is TRBV4-3 and J usage is TRBJ2-6; D gene unclear. This CDR3 has 16 amino acids. Trimming stripped 1 base from V and 2 bases from J, with 9 bases between. In germline, CDR1 is LGHNA, CDR2 YSLEER. CDR3 sequence: CASSQAYPTGANVLTF. DNA of the CDR3: TGCGCCAGCAGCCAAGCTTATCCAACTGGGGCCAACGTCCTGACTTTC.